Included here is one TCR beta chain sequence, with context. The antigen remains unidentified. The protocol was immunoSEQ multiplex PCR, while the TCRdb copy is restricted to in-frame clones and leaves out a portion. Of some 44,000 clones listed, over 70% were seen once; the top ten hold under 1.5%. This sample is drawn from a study of CD4 T cells in relation to SARS-CoV-2 and coronaviruses. Germline CDR1 KGHSH, CDR2 LQKENI. The V end lost 3 bases, the J end lost 2 bases, and 13 bases lay between the germline ends. The length of the CDR3 is 16 residues. The chain is built from TRBV18 and TRBJ2-2; D gene ambiguous. This clonotype was sampled from an adult with COVID-19. The sample comprised naive CD4+ T cells from PBMCs, cultured in vitro. Subset in this sample: naive CD4+ T cells isolated by negative enrichment. CDR3 sequence reads: CASSPLILDNTGELFF. CDR3 bases: TGTGCCAGCTCACCCCTGATTCTGGATAACACCGGGGAGCTGTTTTTT.